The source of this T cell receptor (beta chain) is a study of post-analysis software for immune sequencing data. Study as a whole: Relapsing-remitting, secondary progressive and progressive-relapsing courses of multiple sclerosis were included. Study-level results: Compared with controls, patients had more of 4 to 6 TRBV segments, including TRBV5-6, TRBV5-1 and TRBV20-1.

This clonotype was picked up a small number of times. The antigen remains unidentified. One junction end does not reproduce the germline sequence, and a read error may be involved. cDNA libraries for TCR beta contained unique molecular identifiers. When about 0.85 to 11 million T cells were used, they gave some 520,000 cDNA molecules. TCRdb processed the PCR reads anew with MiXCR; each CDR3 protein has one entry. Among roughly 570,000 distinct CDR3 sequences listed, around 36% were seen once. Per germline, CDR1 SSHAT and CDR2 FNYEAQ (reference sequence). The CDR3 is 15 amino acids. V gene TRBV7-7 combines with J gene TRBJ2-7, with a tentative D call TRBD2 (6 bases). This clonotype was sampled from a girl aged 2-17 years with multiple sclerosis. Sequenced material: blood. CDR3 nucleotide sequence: TGTGCTAGCAGCACGCGACACGGGGGTCAGTACGAGCAGTACTTC. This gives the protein CASSTRHGGQYEQYF.